This TCR beta chain derives from a study of Graves' ophthalmopathy and Graves' hyperthyroidism. Study-level information: Before any treatment was given, at initial diagnosis, peripheral blood was collected. Overall study findings and caveats: Blood was where most expanded thyroid clonotypes above 0.001 frequency also turned up. Ophthalmopathy progression prediction by the model yielded a sensitivity of approximately 71% and a specificity of around 72%.

About this clonotype: The antigen is not known.

The TCR beta CDR3 regions underwent amplification from RNA transcripts. Amplification began with first-round RT-PCR using HTBI primers, then second-round multiplex PCR was performed. TCRdb analysed the multiplex PCR reads with MiXCR anew, one entry per CDR3 protein. This table holds roughly 170,000 distinct CDR3 sequences, approximately 40% found once. The germline V and J ends were trimmed by 8 bases and 9 bases, with 19 bases remaining between them. CDR3 size: 13 residues. In germline, CDR1 is MDHEN, CDR2 SYDVKM. The source is a man in his thirties or forties with Graves' ophthalmopathy. V and J are TRBV28 and TRBJ1-2, with D perhaps matching TRBD1 (5 bases). Specimen: peripheral blood. For the CDR3, the DNA is TGTGCCAGCCTCGCGGCGGGGAAGGGGCGCTACACCTTC. Protein sequence: CASLAAGKGRYTF.